This TCR beta chain was recorded in a study of cytomegalovirus exposure and HLA in healthy donors. Whole-study findings and limits: A later analysis showed HLA-associated TCR beta chains outstripping equally common others in clonal expansion.

This CDR3 has 11 amino acids. Germline V gives CDR1 GTSNPN, CDR2 SVGIG (reference sequence). V lost 4 bases and J 9 bases, leaving 13 bases between the germline ends. The PCR ran on 60 Vbeta and 13 Jbeta primers. Generated by immunoSEQ multiplex PCR, the TCRdb table keeps only in-frame clones and is missing some. This table holds around 150,000 clones. Concerning this clone: Its specificity is unknown.

Sequencing input: PBMCs. This sequence was found in a man aged 30 to 45 in good health and CMV-seronegative. The rearrangement uses TRBV30 and TRBJ2-7, with D possibly matching TRBD2 (6 bases). CDR3 amino acids: CAWTRRDLQYF. DNA for the CDR3: TGTGCCTGGACCCGGCGGGACCTGCAGTACTTC.